This entry is about one T cell receptor (beta chain). Its antigen remains undetermined. No much larger clonotype is one base removed from it; base qualities were not supplied. Taken from the germline V gene, the CDR1 and CDR2 loops are MNHNS and SASEGT. The V end gives up 7 bases and the J end 1 base, leaving 11 bases in the junction not matched to a gene. The CDR3 sequence holds 16 residues, the cysteine and phenylalanine included. Of all the DNA, just the CDR3 is kept, 48 bases in frame from base 1. Peripheral blood CD8+ and CD4+ T cells from healthy donors, Susac syndrome patients and multiple sclerosis patients were profiled by high-throughput TCR beta sequencing. The multiple sclerosis controls were treatment-naive patients who had stable or active relapsing-remitting disease and met the revised McDonald criteria. CD8+ TEMRA cells were enriched by FACS, while bulk CD8+ and CD4+ T cells were purified by magnetic negative isolation. Blood was collected in EDTA tubes and processed within 24 hours, with PBMCs isolated through density gradient centrifugation. PBMCs destined for TCR sequencing were cryopreserved in liquid nitrogen and later thawed in a 37 °C water bath. The sorted or isolated CD4+, CD8+ and CD8+ TEMRA cells had a purity of 90% or higher.

These data are taken from a study of CD8 T cells in Susac syndrome (dated by TCRdb to about 2019). Study-wide context: Whether CD8+ T cell activation and differentiation in Susac syndrome was antigen driven was tested using repertoire sequencing. Broader findings and caveats from the paper: The TCR sequencing and HLA analysis was acknowledged to have included a relatively small number of individuals.

RNA was extracted with the RNeasy kit and 0.5 to 1 ug was reverse transcribed using random hexamers. The immunoSEQ multiplex PCR assay, covering 54 Vbeta and 13 Jbeta segments, was used to amplify TCR beta CDR3 regions. PCR amplification bias was corrected by using a synthetic template baseline for primer optimization and computational correction. The published analysis was carried out like this. Reads were annotated to V, D and J genes according to IMGT and were analyzed with immunoSEQ Analyzer, with only productive sequences retained. Clonality was calculated as one minus the Shannon entropy normalized by log2 of the number of productive unique sequences. For each patient and control, public and private clones were evaluated among the 100 most prevalent clones. Clones were defined as Susac-specific when absent from the healthy and MS cohorts, from approximately 1,100 published viral clones and from other ImmuneACCESS disease sequences. Using fastp trimming at Q25 and MiXCR clonotype assembly, TCRdb reanalyzed the public sequencing data and kept in-frame beta chains. One record per CDR3 amino acid sequence lists the most common genes and DNA. Clone size and V and J calls follow TCRdb, not the original study. For this sample the table gives 300,000 to 350,000 distinct CDR3 sequences, of which about 91% were detected only once. More than 0.06% of the sample goes to the ten largest clones.

The receptor was isolated from a human donor with multiple sclerosis. Rearrangement joined TRBV6-1 to TRBJ1-1, with 8 bases in between that match TRBD1. Material for sequencing was CD4+ T cells from PBMCs. The CDR3 protein is CASKGQGLMGNTEAFF. The DNA reads as follows: TGTGCCAGCAAAGGACAGGGTCTGATGGGGAACACTGAAGCTTTCTTT.